The T cell receptor beta chain under discussion was sequenced for a study of post-analysis software for immune sequencing data. This CDR3 has 16 amino acids. Trimming took 5 bases from V and 0 from J; bases not matched to a gene: 7. Germline V lookup: CDR1 LGHNA, CDR2 YSLEER. This clonotype was seen a few times. The antigen remains undetermined. Incorporated into the TCR beta cDNA libraries were unique molecular identifiers, which served to reduce PCR and sequencing biases. cDNA molecules numbering around 450,000 came from about 0.94 to 9.7 million T cells. TCRdb reprocessed the PCR reads via MiXCR and lists one record per CDR3 protein. Here the sample spans roughly 730,000 distinct CDR3 sequences, just under 30% being singletons. General study points: Controls showed lower frequencies than patients for roughly 5 TRBV segments, and TRBV5-6, TRBV5-1 and TRBV20-1 were among these. Strong co-clustering by F measure was evident for samples that had been prepared in the same batch. Controls had significantly higher normalized Chao1 diversity than multiple sclerosis patients.

This clonotype was sampled from a girl aged 10-17 years with multiple sclerosis. The chain has TRBV4-3 and TRBJ1-1; 9 nucleotides line up with TRBD1. The specimen was blood. CDR3: CASSTGTGHMNTEAFF. CDR3 coding DNA: TGCGCCAGCAGCACCGGGACAGGGCACATGAACACTGAAGCTTTCTTT.